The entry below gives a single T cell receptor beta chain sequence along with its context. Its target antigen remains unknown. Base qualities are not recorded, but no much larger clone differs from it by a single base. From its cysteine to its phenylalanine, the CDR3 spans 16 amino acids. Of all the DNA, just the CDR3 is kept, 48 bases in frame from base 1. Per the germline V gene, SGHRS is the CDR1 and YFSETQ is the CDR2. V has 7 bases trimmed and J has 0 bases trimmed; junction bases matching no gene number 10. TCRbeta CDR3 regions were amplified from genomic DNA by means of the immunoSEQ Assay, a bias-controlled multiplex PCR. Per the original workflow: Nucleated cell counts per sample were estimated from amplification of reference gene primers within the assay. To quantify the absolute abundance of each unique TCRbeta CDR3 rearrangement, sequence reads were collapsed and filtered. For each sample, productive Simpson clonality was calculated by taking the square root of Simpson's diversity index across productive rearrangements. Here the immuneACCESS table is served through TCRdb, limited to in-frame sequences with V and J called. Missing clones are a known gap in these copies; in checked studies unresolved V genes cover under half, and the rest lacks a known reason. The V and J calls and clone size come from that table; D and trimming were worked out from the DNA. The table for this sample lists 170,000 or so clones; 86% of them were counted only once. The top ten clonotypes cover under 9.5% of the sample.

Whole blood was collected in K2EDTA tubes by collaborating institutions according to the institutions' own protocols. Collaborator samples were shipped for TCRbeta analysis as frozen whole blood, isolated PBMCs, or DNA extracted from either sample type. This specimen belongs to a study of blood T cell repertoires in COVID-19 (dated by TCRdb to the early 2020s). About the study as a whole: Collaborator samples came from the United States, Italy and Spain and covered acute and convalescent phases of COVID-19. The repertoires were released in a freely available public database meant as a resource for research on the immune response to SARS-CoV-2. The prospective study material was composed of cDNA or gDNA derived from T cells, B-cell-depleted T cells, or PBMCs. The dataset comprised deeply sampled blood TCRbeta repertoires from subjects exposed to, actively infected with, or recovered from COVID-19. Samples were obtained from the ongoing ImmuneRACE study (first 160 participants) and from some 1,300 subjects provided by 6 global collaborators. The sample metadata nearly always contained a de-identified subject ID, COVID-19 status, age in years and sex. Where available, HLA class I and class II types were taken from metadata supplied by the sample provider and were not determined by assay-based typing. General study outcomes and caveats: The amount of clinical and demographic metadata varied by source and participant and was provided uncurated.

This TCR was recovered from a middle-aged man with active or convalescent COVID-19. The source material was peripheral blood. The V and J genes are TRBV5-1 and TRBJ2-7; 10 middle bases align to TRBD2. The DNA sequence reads TGCGCCAGCTGGGATCTTGCTAGCGGGAGCTCCTACGAGCAGTACTTC. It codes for CASWDLASGSSYEQYF.